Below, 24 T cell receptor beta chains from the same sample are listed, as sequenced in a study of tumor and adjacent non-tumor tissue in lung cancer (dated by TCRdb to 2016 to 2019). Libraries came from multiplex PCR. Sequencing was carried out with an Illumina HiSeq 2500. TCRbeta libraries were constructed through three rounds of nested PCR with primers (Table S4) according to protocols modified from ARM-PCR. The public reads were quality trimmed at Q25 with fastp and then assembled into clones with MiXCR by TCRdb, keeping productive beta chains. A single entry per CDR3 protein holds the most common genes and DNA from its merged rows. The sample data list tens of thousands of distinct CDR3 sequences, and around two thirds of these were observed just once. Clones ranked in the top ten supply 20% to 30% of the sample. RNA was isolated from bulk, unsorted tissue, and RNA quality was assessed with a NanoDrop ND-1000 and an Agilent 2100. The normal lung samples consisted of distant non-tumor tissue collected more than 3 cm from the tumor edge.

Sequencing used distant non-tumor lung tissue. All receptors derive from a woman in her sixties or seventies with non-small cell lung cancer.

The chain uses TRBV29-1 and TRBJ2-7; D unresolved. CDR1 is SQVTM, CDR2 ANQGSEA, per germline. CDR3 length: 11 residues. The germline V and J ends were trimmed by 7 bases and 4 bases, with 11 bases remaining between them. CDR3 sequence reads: CSAETLYEQYF. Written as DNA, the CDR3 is TGCAGCGCCGAGACCCTATACGAGCAGTACTTC.

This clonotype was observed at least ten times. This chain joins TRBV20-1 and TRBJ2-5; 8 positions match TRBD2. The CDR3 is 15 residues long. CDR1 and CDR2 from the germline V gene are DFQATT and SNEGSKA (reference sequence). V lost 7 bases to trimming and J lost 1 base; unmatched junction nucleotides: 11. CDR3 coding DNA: TGCAGTGTAACGGACCCCGGGACTAGCCAAGAGACCCAGTACTTC. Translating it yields CSVTDPGTSQETQYF.

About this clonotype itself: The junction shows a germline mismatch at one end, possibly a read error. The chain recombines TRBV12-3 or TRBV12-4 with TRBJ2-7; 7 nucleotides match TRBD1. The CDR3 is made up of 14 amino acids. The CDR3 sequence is CASRKQGYSYEQYF. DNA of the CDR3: TGCGCCAGCAGAAAACAGGGGTACTCCTACGAGCAGTATTTC.

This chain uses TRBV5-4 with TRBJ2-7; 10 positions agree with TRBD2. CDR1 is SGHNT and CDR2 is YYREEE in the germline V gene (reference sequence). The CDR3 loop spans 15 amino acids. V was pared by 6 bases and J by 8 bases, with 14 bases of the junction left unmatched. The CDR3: CASTPLSGRYNKQYF. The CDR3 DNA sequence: TGTGCCAGCACCCCGCTTAGCGGGAGGTACAACAAGCAGTACTTC.

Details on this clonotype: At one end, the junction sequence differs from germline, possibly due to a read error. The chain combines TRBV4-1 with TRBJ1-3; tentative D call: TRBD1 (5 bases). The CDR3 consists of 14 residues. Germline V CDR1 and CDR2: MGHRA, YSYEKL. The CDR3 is CASSPQGTGNTIYF. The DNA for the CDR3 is TGCGCCAGTAGCCCCCAGGGAACTGGTAACACCATATATTTT.

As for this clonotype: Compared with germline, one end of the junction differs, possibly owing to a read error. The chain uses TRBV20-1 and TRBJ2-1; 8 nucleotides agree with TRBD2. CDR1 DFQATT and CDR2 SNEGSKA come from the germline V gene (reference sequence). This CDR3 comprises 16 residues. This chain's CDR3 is CSARDLGLVSYNGQFF. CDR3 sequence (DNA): TGCAGTGCTAGAGATTTGGGACTAGTTTCCTACAATGGGCAGTTCTTC.

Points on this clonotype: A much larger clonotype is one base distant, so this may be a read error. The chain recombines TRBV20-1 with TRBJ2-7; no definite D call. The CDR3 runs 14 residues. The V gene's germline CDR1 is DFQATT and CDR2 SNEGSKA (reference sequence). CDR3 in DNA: TGCAATGCTAGAGATGAAGCCTACTCCTACGAGCAGTACTTC. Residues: CNARDEAYSYEQYF.

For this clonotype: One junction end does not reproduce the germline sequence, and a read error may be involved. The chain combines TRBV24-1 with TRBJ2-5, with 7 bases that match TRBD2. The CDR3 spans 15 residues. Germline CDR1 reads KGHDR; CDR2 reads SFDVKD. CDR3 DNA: TGTACCACCAGTGATAACGACGGGGGAGGGGAGACCCAGTACTTC. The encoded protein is CTTSDNDGGGETQYF.

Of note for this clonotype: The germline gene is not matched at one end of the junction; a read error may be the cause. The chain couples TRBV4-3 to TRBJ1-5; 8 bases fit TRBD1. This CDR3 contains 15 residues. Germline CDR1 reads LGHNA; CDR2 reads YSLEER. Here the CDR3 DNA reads TGCGCCGGCAGCCAATTCGACAGGGGCTGTCAGCCCCAGCATTTT. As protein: CAGSQFDRGCQPQHF.

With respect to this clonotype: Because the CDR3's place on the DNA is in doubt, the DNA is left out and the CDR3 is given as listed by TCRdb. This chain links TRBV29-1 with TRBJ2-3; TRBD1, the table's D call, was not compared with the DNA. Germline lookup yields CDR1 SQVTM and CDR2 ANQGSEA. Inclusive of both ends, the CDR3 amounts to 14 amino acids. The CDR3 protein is CSVGAGTGTDTQYF.

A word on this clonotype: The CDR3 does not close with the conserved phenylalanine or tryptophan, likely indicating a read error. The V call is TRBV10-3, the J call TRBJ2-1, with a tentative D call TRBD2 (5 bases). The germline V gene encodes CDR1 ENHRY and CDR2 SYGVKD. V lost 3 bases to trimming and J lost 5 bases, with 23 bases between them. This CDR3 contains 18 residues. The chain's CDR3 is CAISDLWVLAGADNEQFL. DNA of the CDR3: TGTGCCATCAGTGACCTGTGGGTGCTAGCTGGAGCTGACAATGAGCAGTTCCTC.

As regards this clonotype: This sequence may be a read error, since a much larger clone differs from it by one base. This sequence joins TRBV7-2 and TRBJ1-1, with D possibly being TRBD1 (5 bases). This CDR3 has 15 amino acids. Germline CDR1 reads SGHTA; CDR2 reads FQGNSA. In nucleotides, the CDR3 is TGTGCCAACAGCCCGGGCCCAGGGTGGAACACTGAAGCTTTCTTT. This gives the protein CANSPGPGWNTEAFF.

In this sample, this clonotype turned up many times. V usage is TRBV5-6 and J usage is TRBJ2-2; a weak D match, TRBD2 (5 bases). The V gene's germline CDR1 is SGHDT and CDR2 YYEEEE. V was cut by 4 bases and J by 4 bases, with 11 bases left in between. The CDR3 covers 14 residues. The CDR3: CASSLARGTGELFF. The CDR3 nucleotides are TGTGCCAGCAGCCTCGCCCGGGGCACCGGGGAGCTGTTTTTT.

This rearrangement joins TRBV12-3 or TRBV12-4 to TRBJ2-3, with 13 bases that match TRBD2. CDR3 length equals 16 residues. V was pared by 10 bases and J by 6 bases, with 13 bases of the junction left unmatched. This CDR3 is CANITTSGGPMDTQYF. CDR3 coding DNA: TGTGCCAACATTACGACTAGCGGGGGGCCTATGGATACGCAGTATTTT.

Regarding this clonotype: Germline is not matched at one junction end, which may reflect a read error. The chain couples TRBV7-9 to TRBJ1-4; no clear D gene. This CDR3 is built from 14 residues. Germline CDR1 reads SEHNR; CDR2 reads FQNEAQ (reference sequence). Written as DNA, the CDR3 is TGTGCCAGTAGCCGCGGACGGGCTAATGAAAAACTGTTATTT. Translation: CASSRGRANEKLLF.

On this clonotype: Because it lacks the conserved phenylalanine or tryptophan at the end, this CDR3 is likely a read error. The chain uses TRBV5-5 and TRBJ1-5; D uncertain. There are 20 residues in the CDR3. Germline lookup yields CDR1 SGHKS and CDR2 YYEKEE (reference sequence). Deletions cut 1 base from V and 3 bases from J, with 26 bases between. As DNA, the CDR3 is TGTGCCAGCAGCTTGAAATTTAGGCCCGCGGCATCTGGCGACAATCAGCCCCAGCATCTT. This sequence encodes CASSLKFRPAASGDNQPQHL.

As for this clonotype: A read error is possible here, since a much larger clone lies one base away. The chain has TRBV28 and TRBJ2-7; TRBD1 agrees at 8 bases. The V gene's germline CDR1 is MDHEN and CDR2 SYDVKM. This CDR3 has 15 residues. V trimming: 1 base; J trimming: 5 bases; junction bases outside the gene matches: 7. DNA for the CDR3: TGTGCCAGCAGTTTATTAGAGGGACAGGTCAACGAGCAGTACTTC. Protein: CASSLLEGQVNEQYF.

Here the CDR3 DNA reads TGTGCCAGCAGTTCTGGATCCCCGGGAGAGCAATACGTC. Protein: CASSSGSPGEQYV. The chain is built from TRBV12-3 or TRBV12-4 and TRBJ2-7; tentative D call: TRBD2 (6 bases). This CDR3 has 13 residues.

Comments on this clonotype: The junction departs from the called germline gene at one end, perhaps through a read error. DNA of the CDR3: TGTGCCAGCAGTTACGGTCTGGGAGGGAGCAATGAGCGGTTCTTC. Its protein product is CASSYGLGGSNERFF. The chain carries TRBV6-2 or TRBV6-3 and TRBJ2-1; TRBD2 agrees at 7 bases. The V gene's germline CDR1 is MNHEY and CDR2 SVGEGT. The CDR3 covers 15 residues.

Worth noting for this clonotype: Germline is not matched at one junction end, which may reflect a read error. The CDR3 region has the DNA TGTGTCAGCAGTTCTCGGACGGGGAGAAGAAGGGGCTACACCTTC. This gives the protein CVSSSRTGRRRGYTF. The chain has TRBV6-5 and TRBJ1-2; D gene ambiguous. The CDR3 runs 15 residues. CDR1 is MNHEY, CDR2 SVGAGI, per germline.

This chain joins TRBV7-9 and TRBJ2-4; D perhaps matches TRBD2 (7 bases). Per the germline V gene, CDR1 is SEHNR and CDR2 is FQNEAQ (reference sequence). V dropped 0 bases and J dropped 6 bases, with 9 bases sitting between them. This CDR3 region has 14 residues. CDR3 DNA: TGTGCCAGCAGCTTAGCGAGGGGGGGAAACATTCAGTACTTC. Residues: CASSLARGGNIQYF.

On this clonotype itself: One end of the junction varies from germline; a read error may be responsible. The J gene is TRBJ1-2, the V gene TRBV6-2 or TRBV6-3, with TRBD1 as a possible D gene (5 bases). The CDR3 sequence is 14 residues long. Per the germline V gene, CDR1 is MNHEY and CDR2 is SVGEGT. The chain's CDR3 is CASRLLDSYYDYTF. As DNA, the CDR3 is TGTGCCAGTAGACTCCTCGACAGTTACTATGACTACACCTTC.

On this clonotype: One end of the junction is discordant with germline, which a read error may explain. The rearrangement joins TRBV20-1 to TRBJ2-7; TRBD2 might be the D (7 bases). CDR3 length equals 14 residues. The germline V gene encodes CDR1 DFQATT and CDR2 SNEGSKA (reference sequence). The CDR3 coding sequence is TGCAGTGTTAGAGAGGGGGGGGTACGGGACGAGCAGTACTTC. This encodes CSVREGGVRDEQYF.

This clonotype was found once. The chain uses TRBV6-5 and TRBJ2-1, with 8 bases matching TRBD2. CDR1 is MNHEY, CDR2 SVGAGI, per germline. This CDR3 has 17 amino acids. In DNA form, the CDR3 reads TGTGGCAGTAGTTACCCGCTGAGCGGAGCGGGAGCTCGTGAGCAGTTCTTC. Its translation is CGSSYPLSGAGAREQFF.